The text below deals with one TCR beta chain. Its antigen is unknown. No base quality information exists; no much larger clone differs at one position. For the CD8 naive samples, CD45RO-negative cells were positively selected for CCR7, yielding a CD45RA+CCR7+ population from which TemRA cells were excluded. The donors were healthy, HIV-negative adults who had no recently reported acute infections or vaccinations. Every donor was a Caucasian adult residing in Nashville, Tennessee, USA. Blood was collected by leukapheresis, and PBMCs were isolated by Ficoll-Histopaque density gradient centrifugation and then cryopreserved in liquid nitrogen vapor phase. Purity and quantity of every magnetically sorted T cell population were checked by analytical flow cytometry. From each sorted fraction, genomic DNA was isolated and quantified by UV absorbance on a Nanodrop 2000c. Using the deep immunoSEQ assay, TCR CDR3 regions were amplified from genomic DNA by multiplex PCR. Extracted genomic DNA from each cell subset was spread evenly across all wells of several immunoSEQ 96-well plates, with each plate serving as a replicate. For sorted subsets, each replicate PCR was loaded with about 0.2 ug genomic DNA, equivalent to 25,000 to 35,000 T cell genomes. Purified libraries were quantified with a Qubit 3.0 fluorometer, sized on a Bioanalyzer 2100, and re-quantified with the KAPA Library Quantification kit. Every immunoSEQ 96-well plate was sequenced on a dedicated single-read 150-cycle Illumina NextSeq 550 flow cell. Per the authors' processing: Because the immunoSEQ output held only junctional sequences and lacked quality scores, the filtering could not match the filtering applied to full-length reads. To assign V/J genes and CDR3, sequences were annotated against IMGT germline references using PyIR, a Python wrapper for IgBLAST v1.9. Any read was removed if the V/J assignment was weak (E-value above 1e-6), the CDR3 was missing, or the read contained stop codons, out-of-frame junctions, or ambiguous translated residues. A V3J clonotype was defined by an identical inferred V gene, J gene, and CDR3 amino acid sequence. Percentage overlap between repertoires was computed as shared unique clonotypes divided by the size of the smaller repertoire. Three approaches were used to assess repertoire richness: RTK rarefaction, the Chao1 estimator, and Recon v2.1 estimates of unobserved clonotypes. OLGA was used to compute generation probabilities for all TCRbeta clonotypes that the gDNA method yielded from a few donors. The table was pulled from immuneACCESS by TCRdb, which kept in-frame rearrangements only. Such tables lose some clones; where checked, under half of the loss comes from unresolved V genes, and the rest has no known cause. V and J calls and clone size are as listed in that table; D and trimming were resolved from the DNA. This sample gives approximately 1.9 million clones in total; 85% to 95% of them show up just once. The leading ten clones occupy 1.5% to 2% of the sample.

The cysteine opens and the phenylalanine closes a CDR3 of 14 amino acids. Left in the record is the CDR3 DNA by itself, 42 bases read in frame from the first base. The junction shows trimming of 4 bases on V and 1 base on J, plus 10 bases between the germline ends. The germline V gene (reference sequence) gives CDR1 as LNHNV and CDR2 as YYDKDF. These data are taken from a study of shared clonotypes between healthy human individuals (dated by TCRdb to about 2020). About the full investigation: The cohort comprised two women and three men aged 18 to 49 years. For each donor, CD4 naive and CD4 memory were each run on three plates, CD8 naive on two plates, and CD8 memory on one plate. To estimate repertoire size and how much clonotype sharing occurs between individuals, the study deeply sequenced the blood TCR repertoires of five healthy adults. Libraries were prepared and TCR repertoires were sequenced by different laboratories using diverse techniques, in order to increase sequencing depth and limit assay-specific biases. Leukapheresis yielded between about 0.85 and 9.5 billion PBMCs per donor.

On the study overall, not on this receptor specifically: The genetic and exposure-history diversity represented was limited by the small number of donors. Estimated clonotype richness was generally larger for naive than for memory subsets. Sampling was limited to blood, and TCR repertoires in tissue likely differ from TCR repertoires in blood. Higher generation probabilities were observed for clonotypes shared by all four sorted-subset donors than for non-shared clonotypes. Pairwise subsampling indicated that sequencing depth was expected to affect the degree of clonotype sharing among donors. Rarefaction of sorted-subset datasets indicated incomplete sequencing despite the large sequencing depth. Across four donors, around 5.4% of naive CD4, roughly 3.5% of naive CD8, around 2.5% of memory CD4, and roughly 0.41% of memory CD8 clonotypes were shared.

This TCR was recovered from a man between 18 and 35 years old in good health. Some clones in this sample may be carry-over from other donors' samples. The source material was naive CD8+ T cells from PBMCs. The cell subset or site label, read with the paper, signifies: CD45RA+CCR7+. This receptor chain uses TRBV15 and TRBJ1-1; the D gene remains uncertain. At the DNA level, the sequence is TGTGCCACCAGCATTAGGTTAGGGAACACTGAAGCTTTCTTT. Its translation is CATSIRLGNTEAFF.